A selection of T cell receptor beta chains follows, all from one sample in a study of response to subunit inactivated influenza vaccine. TCRdb re-called the RT-PCR reads through MiXCR, storing one row per CDR3 protein. This table has 630,000 or so distinct CDR3 sequences, about 15% appearing once. Material: PBMCs from blood, obtained approximately 13 days after vaccination. These receptors all stem from a man aged 50 or older who received an inactivated influenza vaccine. CDR3s include the opening cysteine and the closing phenylalanine or tryptophan. D genes are given only for firm matches. The size field is filled for only some rows; it gives once, few, many or a size class.

NA TRBJ2-4 TRBV20-1 TRBD2 TGCAGTGCTGATTGGATAGCGGGGCTAGCCAAAAACATTCAGTACTTC CSADWIAGLAKNIQYF
NA TRBJ2-6 TRBV5-5 TRBD1 TGTGCCAGCAGCCCTTGGACAGGCCCGCTGGGGGCCAACGTCCTGACTTTC CASSPWTGPLGANVLTF
few TRBJ2-3 TRBV10-2 TRBD2 TGCGCCAGCAAAAAAGGGACTAACACAGATACGCAGTATTTT CASKKGTNTDTQYF
NA TRBJ1-1 TRBV6-2/TRBV6-3 NA TGTGCCAGCAGTTTAAATGGGGTCGAAGCTTTCTTT CASSLNGVEAFF
NA TRBJ2-7 TRBV28 NA TGTGCCAGCGGCATAGGGAAGTACGAGCAGTACTTC CASGIGKYEQYF
few TRBJ2-2 TRBV6-2/TRBV6-3 NA TGTGCCAGCAGTTACAGGCACACCGGGGAGCTGTTTTTT CASSYRHTGELFF
many TRBJ2-7 TRBV20-1 NA TGCAGTGCTAGTCCCGGGACTGGACCCTACGAGCAGTACTTC CSASPGTGPYEQYF
few TRBJ2-5 TRBV28 NA TGTGCCAGCAGTGCAACAGGGTACCCAGAGACCCAGTACTTC CASSATGYPETQYF
few TRBJ1-2 TRBV12-3/TRBV12-4 NA TGTGCCAGCAGCAGACAGAGGCTAGGCTACACCTTC CASSRQRLGYTF
few TRBJ1-2 TRBV7-9 NA TGTGCCAGCAGCTTAGACCTTCTCGGCTACACCTTC CASSLDLLGYTF
NA TRBJ2-3 TRBV6-2/TRBV6-3 NA TGTGCCAGCAGTCTCCGGGCAGCTGAGTACCCATCGCAGTATTTT CASSLRAAEYPSQYF
few TRBJ1-2 TRBV7-2 TRBD1 TGTGCCAGCAGCTCAAGACAGGGGGACTATGGCTACACCTTC CASSSRQGDYGYTF
few TRBJ1-5 TRBV29-1 TRBD1 TGCAGCGTTGGACAGGGTTACAATCAGCCCCAGCATTTT CSVGQGYNQPQHF
NA TRBJ1-2 TRBV6-1 NA TGTGCCAGCAGTGAAGCAGGAGGGGCTAACTATGGCTACACCTTC CASSEAGGANYGYTF
NA TRBJ1-2 TRBV4-1 NA TGCGCCAGCAGCCAAGATGGCCGACAGGCCAACTATGGCTACACCTTC CASSQDGRQANYGYTF
NA TRBJ2-1 TRBV27 NA TGTGCCAGCAGTTTTCTGGGGCTCAATGAGCAGTTCTTC CASSFLGLNEQFF
NA TRBJ2-7 TRBV7-9 NA TGTGCCAGCAGCTTAGTACAAGGCGAGCAGTACTTC CASSLVQGEQYF
NA TRBJ2-2 TRBV12-3/TRBV12-4 NA TGTGCCAGCAGTTTTCGGGAAACCGGGGAGCTGTTTTTT CASSFRETGELFF
many TRBJ1-2 TRBV5-1 NA TGCGCCAGCAGCTTGGATGCACCTGGCTACACCTTC CASSLDAPGYTF
NA TRBJ2-5 TRBV7-9 NA TGTGCCAGCAGCTTAGAGGGGACTTTTCAGTACTTC CASSLEGTFQYF
few TRBJ1-5 TRBV6-1 TRBD1 TGTGCCAGCAGCCTGCGGACAGGGCAACCCCAGCATTTT CASSLRTGQPQHF
many TRBJ1-2 TRBV5-1 TRBD1 TGCGCCAGCAGCCTGGGGACAGCTAGAAACTATGGCTACACCTTC CASSLGTARNYGYTF
many TRBJ2-1 TRBV28 TRBD2 TGTGCCAGCAGGAGACTAGCGGGAGGCGGTTACAATGAGCAGTTCTTC CASRRLAGGGYNEQFF
few TRBJ2-7 TRBV20-1 TRBD2 TGCAGTGCTAGAGGAACTAGCGGCGAGCAGTACTTC CSARGTSGEQYF
NA TRBJ2-7 TRBV5-1 TRBD2 TGCGCCAGCAGTTCTGCGGGGGAGACTAATTACGAGCAGTACTTC CASSSAGETNYEQYF
NA TRBJ2-7 TRBV7-9 NA TGTGCCAGCGAAGGGACCCTGAGCGGGCAGTACTTC CASEGTLSGQYF
few TRBJ2-1 TRBV5-1 NA TGCGCCAGCAGCTTTTCCGGGCGACGCAATGAGCAGTTCTTC CASSFSGRRNEQFF
few TRBJ2-3 TRBV12-3/TRBV12-4 TRBD2 TGTGCCAGCAGCCCTCTTCCTCCTAGCGGGGGGCCCACAGATACGCAGTATTTT CASSPLPPSGGPTDTQYF
few TRBJ2-6 TRBV3-1 NA TGTGCCAGCAGCCAATGGGGGAGATCTGGGGCCAACGTCCTGACTTTC CASSQWGRSGANVLTF
few TRBJ1-2 TRBV30 NA TGTGCCTGGAAAAGAACGACAGGCTCATATGGCTACACCTTC CAWKRTTGSYGYTF
few TRBJ2-5 TRBV18 NA TGTGCCAGCTCACCACGGGACGTGGAGACCCAGTACTTC CASSPRDVETQYF
NA TRBJ2-1 TRBV11-2 NA TGTGCCAGCAGCTTAGCGGGAGTGAGGAATGAGCAGTTCTTC CASSLAGVRNEQFF
NA TRBJ2-2 TRBV7-8 NA TGTGCCAGCAGCCCCGGTGGATTCTCCACCGGGGAGCTGTTTTTT CASSPGGFSTGELFF
few TRBJ2-1 TRBV20-1 TRBD2 TGCAGTGCTGCAGGGACTAGCGGGGACGGACCCCACTACAATGAGCAGTTCTTC CSAAGTSGDGPHYNEQFF
NA TRBJ1-2 TRBV5-6 TRBD1 TGTGCCAGCAGCTTGGGAATGGGCCAGGGGGTTCTGAACACCTTC CASSLGMGQGVLNTF
few TRBJ2-1 TRBV2 TRBD2 TGTGCCAGCAAGGTCGCTAGCGGGAGCTCCTACAATGAGCAGTTCTTC CASKVASGSSYNEQFF
NA TRBJ1-4 TRBV2 TRBD1 TGTGCCAGCAGTGAAAGGGGGCGCGGTGAAAAACTGTTTTTT CASSERGRGEKLFF
few TRBJ1-3 TRBV5-6 NA TGTGCCAGCAGCTCAACCGGGACAAATCCTGGAAACACCATATATTTT CASSSTGTNPGNTIYF
NA TRBJ1-3 TRBV28 NA TGTGCCAGCACCAAGGGTAATGGAAACACCATATATTTT CASTKGNGNTIYF
NA TRBJ1-5 TRBV20-1 NA TGCAGTGCTAGAGAGTTGGGAGGGAACCAGCCCCAGCATTTT CSARELGGNQPQHF
many TRBJ2-5 TRBV20-1 NA TGCAGTGCGGCAGGGATCCTAGAACAGACCCAGTACTTC CSAAGILEQTQYF
few TRBJ2-3 TRBV29-1 NA TGCAGCGCCGGGACGGGACATGGAGATACGCAGTATTTT CSAGTGHGDTQYF
few TRBJ1-1 TRBV7-9 NA TGTGCCAGCAGCGACACCTCCCGGTGGGCTGGTGAAGCTTTCTTT CASSDTSRWAGEAFF
NA TRBJ2-7 TRBV4-1 NA TGCGCCAGCAGCCAAGATGATGGTACCTACGAGCAGTACTTC CASSQDDGTYEQYF
NA TRBJ2-7 TRBV6-6 NA TGTGCCAGCAGTTCCCGCTGGCATGAGCAGTACTTC CASSSRWHEQYF
NA TRBJ2-7 TRBV28 NA TGTGCCAGCGGGGGAGTCTACGAGCAGTACTTC CASGGVYEQYF
NA TRBJ1-1 TRBV5-1 NA TGCGCCAGCAGCTTGGAGTTAGGGATCACTGAAGCTTTCTTT CASSLELGITEAFF
NA TRBJ2-1 TRBV7-6 TRBD2 TGTGCCAGCAGCCAAGAGGGACTAGCGGGAGTCCCGGGTGAGCAGTTCTTC CASSQEGLAGVPGEQFF
few TRBJ2-1 TRBV13 NA TGTGCCAGCAGCCGCCGGGTCTCAAGGGATGAGCAGTTCTTC CASSRRVSRDEQFF
few TRBJ2-3 TRBV7-2 NA TGTGCCAGCAGCCCCTCGGGGAAGAGCACAGATACGCAGTATTTT CASSPSGKSTDTQYF
NA TRBJ1-2 TRBV10-3 TRBD1 TGTGCCATCAGTGAGGGACAGGGAGGTGGCTACACCTTC CAISEGQGGGYTF
many TRBJ2-1 TRBV5-6 NA TGTGCCAGCAGCGGCGGGGTAGCCGCCATTGGGCAGTTCTTC CASSGGVAAIGQFF
few TRBJ2-3 TRBV5-1 NA TGCGCCAGCAGCTTGCGGGGCGACGAGGCAGATACGCAGTATTTT CASSLRGDEADTQYF
few TRBJ1-1 TRBV6-2/TRBV6-3 NA TGTGCCAGCAGTAGCCCCCGGGACCCGGGGAGAAACACTGAAGCTTTCTTT CASSSPRDPGRNTEAFF
many TRBJ2-1 TRBV7-9 TRBD2 TGTGCCAGCAGCTTAGGGACGGAGAGCGGGGGGCGGAGTGAGCAGTTCTTC CASSLGTESGGRSEQFF
many TRBJ2-5 TRBV12-3/TRBV12-4 TRBD1 TGTGCCAGCAGTTTAGCCCCCCTGGACAGGGGGCAAGAGACCCAGTACTTC CASSLAPLDRGQETQYF
NA TRBJ2-3 TRBV9 NA TGTGCCAGCAGCTCATTCAGGGAAGTGAGGGGCACAGATACGCAGTATTTT CASSSFREVRGTDTQYF
few TRBJ2-7 TRBV13 NA TGTGCCAGCAGCTTAAGTCCCGGGGATTACGAGCAGTACTTC CASSLSPGDYEQYF
few TRBJ2-5 TRBV5-1 NA TGCGCCAGCAGCTTCAGTGACGGGCAAGAGACCCAGTACTTC CASSFSDGQETQYF